The rows below give T cell receptor beta chains drawn from one sample of a study of shared clonotypes between healthy human individuals. Sequenced by immunoSEQ multiplex PCR; TCRdb stores in-frame clones only, minus some. The repertoire has 950,000 to 1,100,000 clones, roughly 80% of them found once; the top ten carry 1.4% to 1.5%. Sequenced: memory CD4+ T cells sorted from blood. Receptor source: a young man in good health. Each CDR3 is given without its conserved first and last residue. The order of the fields is J gene, V gene, clone size, CDR3 protein. A row's size may be missing; if present it is once, few, many or a size class.

>TRBJ2-2|TRBV6-1|.
ASSERLAQTGELF
>TRBJ2-5|TRBV5-1|.
ASSLDGGTQY
>TRBJ2-7|TRBV10-3|.
AIRRTEDSYEQY
>TRBJ2-3|TRBV11-2|once
ASSLDGFTDTQY
>TRBJ1-6|TRBV30|.
AWSGGTGKGVYNSPLH
>TRBJ1-2|TRBV14|.
ASSPWLAGTNYGYT
>TRBJ2-5|TRBV27|.
ASRSHLGHQETQY
>TRBJ1-4|TRBV15|.
ATSRDLGEKLF
>TRBJ1-6|TRBV7-6|.
ASSLTGVNSPLH
>TRBJ1-3|TRBV18|.
ASSPSDRNSGNTIY
>TRBJ2-7|TRBV7-2|.
ASSSRGPSLGASWNEQY
>TRBJ2-5|TRBV7-2|.
ASSLAGAETQY
>TRBJ2-2|TRBV6-5|.
ASIQGSTGELF
>TRBJ1-1|TRBV5-6|.
ASSLAPDSAF
>TRBJ2-1|TRBV7-6|.
ASSLVGRVDNEQF
>TRBJ1-2|TRBV28|.
ASSPTNYGYT
>TRBJ1-1|TRBV28|.
ASSLLPGQGVEAF
>TRBJ2-5|TRBV6-1|.
ASSEASSGWVGTQY
>TRBJ1-2|TRBV6-1|.
ASSGSGTGFDYGYT
>TRBJ2-1|TRBV29-1|.
SVVTYRDRGEQF
>TRBJ2-6|TRBV7-9|.
ASSLRPRDDAGANVLT
>TRBJ2-2|TRBV9|.
ASSVALSVTGELF
>TRBJ2-3|TRBV30|.
AWSQGDTQY
>TRBJ2-2|TRBV5-4|.
ASSLADTGELF
>TRBJ1-3|TRBV18|.
ASSPRGDTIY
>TRBJ1-2|TRBV7-2|.
ASSKDSSANYGYT
>TRBJ1-3|TRBV9|.
ASTVPHSGQQFSGNTIY
>TRBJ1-4|TRBV6-1|few
ASKPDATNEKLF
>TRBJ2-3|TRBV15|.
ATSRDRPGLGGTQY
>TRBJ2-1|TRBV10-3|.
AISDSLSGGNEQF
>TRBJ2-3|TRBV2|few
ASSEGLSTDTQY
>TRBJ1-2|TRBV6-5|.
ASSYSLGTVGYT